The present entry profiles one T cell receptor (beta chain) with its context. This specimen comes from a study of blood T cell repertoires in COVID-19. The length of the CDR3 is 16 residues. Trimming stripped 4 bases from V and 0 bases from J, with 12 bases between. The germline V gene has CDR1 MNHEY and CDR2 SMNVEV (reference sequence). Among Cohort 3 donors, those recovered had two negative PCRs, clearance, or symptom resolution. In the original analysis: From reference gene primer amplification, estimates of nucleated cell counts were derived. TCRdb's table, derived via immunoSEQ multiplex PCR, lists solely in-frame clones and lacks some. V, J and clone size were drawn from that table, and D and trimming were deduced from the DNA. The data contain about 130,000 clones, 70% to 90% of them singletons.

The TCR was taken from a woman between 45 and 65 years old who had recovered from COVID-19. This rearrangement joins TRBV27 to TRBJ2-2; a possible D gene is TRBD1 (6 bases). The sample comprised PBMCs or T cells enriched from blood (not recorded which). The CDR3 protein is CASSSQDRTNTGELFF. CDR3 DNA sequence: TGTGCCAGCAGTTCCCAGGACAGAACGAACACCGGGGAGCTGTTTTTT.